The 30 T cell receptor beta chains below were found in one sample sequenced in a study of response to subunit inactivated influenza vaccine. Each CDR3 protein is one row after TCRdb ran MiXCR on the RT-PCR reads. Among 530,000 or so distinct CDR3 sequences, 10% to 15% were seen once, and the ten largest hold more than 8.5%. Sequenced here: PBMCs from blood, sampled on the day of vaccination. Every receptor here comes from a middle-aged man who received an inactivated influenza vaccine.

This clonotype has more than one count but fewer than ten. This chain links TRBV4-3 with TRBJ2-3; 8 bases map to TRBD1. Per germline, CDR1 LGHNA and CDR2 YSLEER. V lost 4 bases and J lost 7; bases outside the gene matches: 13. The CDR3 is made up of 16 amino acids. Written as DNA, the CDR3 is TGCGCCAGCAGCCCCAGGGGGCGCGAGTATGGGAATACGCAGTATTTT. This sequence encodes CASSPRGREYGNTQYF.

In this sample, this clonotype turned up a few times. This chain connects TRBV12-3 or TRBV12-4 to TRBJ1-2; D gene uncertain. The CDR3 loop spans 15 amino acids. Trimming removed 7 bases from V and 4 bases from J, with 19 bases in between. As DNA, the CDR3 is TGTGCCAGCATCCCGAGTTTTTCGGTTTCCTATGGCTACACCTTC. Translated: CASIPSFSVSYGYTF.

Only a few counts were recorded for this clonotype. The chain recombines TRBV20-1 with TRBJ2-1; possible D gene TRBD2, 5 bases. The V gene's germline CDR1 is DFQATT and CDR2 SNEGSKA (reference sequence). This CDR3 region has 15 residues. The V end lost 6 bases, the J end lost 9 bases, and 24 bases lay between the germline ends. CDR3 protein: CSAPPGADPRAEQFF. For the CDR3, the DNA is TGCAGTGCGCCCCCCGGAGCGGACCCTCGCGCTGAGCAGTTCTTC.

This clonotype was picked up a small number of times. The rearrangement links TRBV14 to TRBJ2-7; TRBD1 agrees at 7 bases. CDR3 length: 18 residues. Per the germline V gene, CDR1 is SGHDN and CDR2 is FVKESK. V trimming: 3 bases; J trimming: 0 bases; junction bases outside the gene matches: 14. The DNA of the CDR3 is TGTGCCAGCAGCCACCCAACTACGACAGGGCTCCCCTCCTACGAGCAGTACTTC. It specifies CASSHPTTTGLPSYEQYF.

This clonotype was recorded at least ten times. The chain combines TRBV7-9 with TRBJ2-1; 10 bases are a match to TRBD2. The J segment lost 5 bases and the V segment lost 1 base, leaving 5 bases of the junction unmatched. From germline, CDR1 is SEHNR and CDR2 FQNEAQ (reference sequence). The CDR3 loop spans 16 amino acids. CDR3 loop: CASSLDGSGRNNEQFF. CDR3 nucleotide sequence: TGTGCCAGCAGCTTAGATGGTAGCGGGAGGAACAATGAGCAGTTCTTC.

This clonotype was found a few times. V is TRBV29-1 and J is TRBJ2-1; D unclear. V was shortened by 7 bases and J by 2 bases, with 6 bases between the two germline ends. This CDR3 is built from 11 residues. Germline lookup yields CDR1 SQVTM and CDR2 ANQGSEA. The CDR3 sequence is CSANPYNEQFF. The DNA of the CDR3 is TGCAGCGCCAACCCCTACAATGAGCAGTTCTTC.

This sequence joins TRBV25-1 and TRBJ2-5; D is undetermined. The V end was cut by 4 bases, the J end by 6 bases, with 9 bases between. Germline V gives CDR1 MGHDK, CDR2 SYGVNS. The CDR3 extends over 12 amino acids. The CDR3 protein is CASSGSFQTQYF. The CDR3 nucleotides are TGTGCCAGCAGTGGTAGCTTTCAGACCCAGTACTTC.

The chain is built from TRBV20-1 and TRBJ2-7, with D perhaps matching TRBD1 (6 bases). Germline CDR1 is DFQATT and CDR2 is SNEGSKA (reference sequence). The CDR3 sequence is 17 residues long. Deletions cut 3 bases from V and 5 bases from J, with 26 bases between. CDR3 nucleotides: TGCAGTGCTAGGTGGGGGCCAGTGCTCAGGCCCCAGGACGAGCAGTACTTC. Protein sequence: CSARWGPVLRPQDEQYF.

This clonotype was picked up many times. The chain is built from TRBV7-3 and TRBJ2-1; D might be TRBD2 (6 bases). Between the trimmed V and J ends, which lost 5 bases and 2 bases, there was a span of 13 bases. There are 15 residues in the CDR3. CDR1 is SGHTA, CDR2 FQGTGA, per germline. CDR3 nucleotides: TGTGCCAGCAGCCGTAGCGGAGGGGCCTACAATGAGCAGTTCTTC. This gives the protein CASSRSGGAYNEQFF.

The gene calls are TRBV25-1 and TRBJ2-1; a weak D match, TRBD2 (5 bases). Trimming took off 6 bases at V and 0 bases at J, with 12 bases between the two ends. From germline, CDR1 is MGHDK and CDR2 SYGVNS. The CDR3 extends over 15 amino acids. The CDR3 reads CASRSSGRSYNEQFF. The CDR3 bases are TGTGCCAGCAGGTCGAGCGGACGCTCCTACAATGAGCAGTTCTTC.

The CDR3 here is CASSFEAYEQYF. In nucleotides, the CDR3 is TGTGCCAGCAGCTTTGAGGCTTACGAGCAGTACTTC. The rearrangement joins TRBV7-2 to TRBJ2-7; D gene ambiguous. The CDR3 is 12 residues long. The germline V gene encodes CDR1 SGHTA and CDR2 FQGNSA. The V and J ends lost 3 bases and 4 bases respectively, with 7 bases between them.

CDR3 in DNA: TGCAGTGCTAGAGAGGATCTGGGGACCGGGGAGCTGTTTTTT. It encodes CSAREDLGTGELFF. The V gene is TRBV20-1, the J gene TRBJ2-2; D not resolved. V was trimmed by 0 bases and J by 5 bases, leaving 10 bases between them. The CDR3 consists of 14 residues. The germline CDR1 and CDR2 sequences are DFQATT and SNEGSKA (reference sequence).

The CDR3 sequence is CASSPRGGLDNEQFF. The CDR3 DNA reads as TGTGCCAGCAGCCCGAGGGGAGGGTTAGACAATGAGCAGTTCTTC. The chain uses TRBV7-8 and TRBJ2-1; 7 bases fit TRBD2. Germline values: CDR1 SGHVS, CDR2 FQNEAQ. The CDR3 covers 15 residues. V dropped 5 bases and J dropped 5; count of bases not matched to a gene: 9.

The table lists this clonotype with a few counts. V usage is TRBV7-6 and J usage is TRBJ2-7; D call uncertain. CDR3 length: 12 residues. The ends were cut back, 5 bases at V and 3 bases at J, with 8 bases in the middle. Germline CDR1 and CDR2: SGHVS and FNYEAQ. CDR3: CASSRYGYEQYF. The CDR3 coding sequence is TGTGCCAGCAGCCGTTACGGCTACGAGCAGTACTTC.

This chain's CDR3 is CASSYSGAGVGEQFF. The CDR3 region has the DNA TGTGCCAGCAGTTACTCGGGAGCGGGAGTAGGGGAGCAGTTCTTC. This sequence joins TRBV6-5 and TRBJ2-1, with 8 bases aligning to TRBD2. The CDR3 covers 15 residues. J gave up 10 bases and V 0 bases, and 8 bases lay outside the gene matches. The V gene's germline CDR1 is MNHEY and CDR2 SVGAGI.

This clonotype has a handful of counts. The chain joins TRBV5-1 to TRBJ1-1; TRBD1 agrees at 8 bases. Losses at the gene ends were 4 bases for V and 1 base for J; bases not matched to a gene: 6. The CDR3 extends over 15 amino acids. Germline CDR1 reads SGHRS; CDR2 reads YFSETQ. CDR3: CASSGTGQANTEAFF. The CDR3 coding sequence is TGCGCCAGCAGCGGGACGGGACAGGCGAACACTGAAGCTTTCTTT.

In its sample, this clonotype was seen a few times. The chain links TRBV12-3 or TRBV12-4 to TRBJ2-7, with 7 bases fitting TRBD1. V was clipped by 5 bases and J by 5 bases; unmatched bases: 6. The CDR3 totals 13 residues. The CDR3 protein is CASSPHRGDEQYF. The CDR3 DNA reads as TGTGCCAGCAGTCCCCACAGGGGCGACGAGCAGTACTTC.

The chain joins TRBV18 to TRBJ1-1; D is ambiguous. Germline CDR1 and CDR2: KGHSH and LQKENI. V was pared by 4 bases and J by 1 base, with 10 bases between. The CDR3 runs 14 residues. The chain's CDR3 is CASSQKDGNTEAFF. CDR3 coding DNA: TGTGCCAGCTCACAGAAGGACGGGAACACTGAAGCTTTCTTT.

The chain recombines TRBV7-9 with TRBJ2-1, with D hard to call. Trimming removed 7 bases from V and 4 bases from J, with 8 bases in between. Germline lookup yields CDR1 SEHNR and CDR2 FQNEAQ (reference sequence). This CDR3 region has 12 residues. CDR3 coding DNA: TGTGCCAGCATTTCGACTTACAATGAGCAGTTCTTC. Encoded protein: CASISTYNEQFF.

The chain carries TRBV12-3 or TRBV12-4 and TRBJ2-7; 8 positions agree with TRBD1. This CDR3 region has 15 residues. V was clipped by 7 bases and J by 3 bases; unmatched bases: 11. CDR3 nucleotide sequence: TGTGCCAGCATTTCATCCGGGACAGGATTCTACGAGCAGTACTTC. It specifies CASISSGTGFYEQYF.

This clonotype was seen many times. The CDR3 region has the DNA TGTGCCACAACCCGGGACAGGGTAACCGGGGAGCTGTTTTTT. Protein product: CATTRDRVTGELFF. The chain links TRBV15 to TRBJ2-2, with 9 positions matching TRBD1. The V gene end was trimmed by 9 bases and the J gene end by 5 bases; junction bases not matched to a gene: 7. There are 14 residues in the CDR3. CDR1 is LNHNV and CDR2 is YYDKDF in the germline V gene (reference sequence). Full variable domain (rest looked up from reference TRBV15 and TRBJ2-2): DAMVIQNPRYQVTQFGKPVTLSCSQTLNHNVMYWYQQKSSQAPKLLFHYYDKDFNNEADTPDNFQSRRPNTSFCFLDIRSPGLGDTAMYLCATTRDRVTGELFFGEGSRLTVL.

The rearrangement links TRBV4-2 to TRBJ2-5; 10 bases match TRBD1. The CDR3 spans 15 residues. Germline V gene sequence: CDR1 LGHNA, CDR2 YNFKEQ. V shed 4 bases and J 5 bases; nucleotides not matched to a gene: 7. Written as DNA, the CDR3 is TGTGCCAGCAGCCGACAGGGGGCCCACGGTGAGACCCAGTACTTC. Its protein is CASSRQGAHGETQYF.

The V call is TRBV20-1, the J call TRBJ2-7; tentatively, D is TRBD2 (5 bases). The germline V and J ends were trimmed by 3 bases and 3 bases, with 15 bases remaining between them. Germline lookup yields CDR1 DFQATT and CDR2 SNEGSKA (reference sequence). CDR3 length equals 14 residues. CDR3 nucleotide sequence: TGCAGTGCTAGGGTGGACGGAGGAGACTACGAGCAGTACTTC. This gives the protein CSARVDGGDYEQYF.

This chain uses TRBV7-8 with TRBJ2-2, with D perhaps matching TRBD1 or TRBD2 (5 bases each). There are 18 residues in the CDR3. Germline CDR1 reads SGHVS; CDR2 reads FQNEAQ. The V end was cut by 4 bases, the J end by 1 base, with 19 bases between. CDR3 sequence reads: CASSSRGRRAVNTGELFF. The CDR3 DNA reads TGTGCCAGCAGCTCCCGGGGCAGGCGGGCCGTGAACACCGGGGAGCTGTTTTTT. The variable domain in full, with the rest retrieved from reference TRBV7-8 and TRBJ2-2, is GAGVSQSPRYKVAKRGQDVALRCDPISGHVSLFWYQQALGQGPEFLTYFQNEAQLDKSGLPSDRFFAERPEGSVSTLKIQRTQQEDSAVYLCASSSRGRRAVNTGELFFGEGSRLTVL.

In its sample, this clonotype was seen a few times. The chain recombines TRBV24-1 with TRBJ2-1, with D perhaps given as TRBD1 or TRBD2 (5 bases each). The CDR3 is 15 residues long. V was pared by 5 bases and J by 14 bases, with 24 bases between. In germline, CDR1 is KGHDR, CDR2 SFDVKD. CDR3 amino acids: CATSAQRGRVQTKFF. CDR3 nucleotide sequence: TGTGCCACCAGTGCCCAGAGGGGTAGGGTACAAACAAAGTTCTTC.

This clonotype was seen only a few times. In nucleotides, the CDR3 is TGCAGTGCTAGTGTTACTAGCGGGGGGGAGCAGTTCTTC. Protein sequence: CSASVTSGGEQFF. The rearrangement links TRBV20-1 to TRBJ2-1, with 12 nucleotides matching TRBD2. Germline loops: CDR1 DFQATT, CDR2 SNEGSKA (reference sequence). The V gene end was trimmed by 3 bases and the J gene end by 10 bases; junction bases not matched to a gene: 4. This CDR3 is 13 amino acids long.

This clonotype was detected ten times or more. The chain is built from TRBV7-9 and TRBJ2-2; the D is unclear. This CDR3 contains 12 residues. The V end was cut by 3 bases, the J end by 6 bases, with 5 bases between. Germline V lookup: CDR1 SEHNR, CDR2 FQNEAQ (reference sequence). The CDR3 here is CASSFSPGELFF. CDR3 sequence (DNA): TGTGCCAGCAGCTTCTCCCCCGGGGAGCTGTTTTTT.

There are a few counts of this clonotype. The chain recombines TRBV28 with TRBJ1-5, with 9 bases matching TRBD1. This CDR3 is 15 amino acids long. With V trimmed by 6 bases and J by 3 bases, 6 bases remained unmatched. The V gene's germline CDR1 is MDHEN and CDR2 SYDVKM. CDR3 bases: TGTGCCAGCAGCCGACAGGGGGGGCTCAATCAGCCCCAGCATTTT. Its translation: CASSRQGGLNQPQHF.

The genes are TRBV20-1 and TRBJ2-3; 7 positions match TRBD2. This CDR3 is built from 16 residues. Trimming removed 6 bases from V and 0 bases from J; junction bases left unmatched: 12. The V gene's germline CDR1 is DFQATT and CDR2 SNEGSKA (reference sequence). CDR3 coding DNA: TGCAGTGCCCCGAGGGGTCCTAGCGGCAGCACAGATACGCAGTATTTT. It yields the protein CSAPRGPSGSTDTQYF.

This clonotype has more than one count but fewer than ten. The chain recombines TRBV9 with TRBJ2-7; 7 bases align to TRBD1. Trimming at V came to 0 bases and at J to 2 bases, leaving 5 bases not matched to a gene. Germline V gene data show CDR1 as SGDLS and CDR2 as YYNGEE. This CDR3 is 15 amino acids long. CDR3 loop: CASSVEQGIAYEQYF. The DNA for the CDR3 is TGTGCCAGCAGCGTAGAACAGGGGATCGCCTACGAGCAGTACTTC.